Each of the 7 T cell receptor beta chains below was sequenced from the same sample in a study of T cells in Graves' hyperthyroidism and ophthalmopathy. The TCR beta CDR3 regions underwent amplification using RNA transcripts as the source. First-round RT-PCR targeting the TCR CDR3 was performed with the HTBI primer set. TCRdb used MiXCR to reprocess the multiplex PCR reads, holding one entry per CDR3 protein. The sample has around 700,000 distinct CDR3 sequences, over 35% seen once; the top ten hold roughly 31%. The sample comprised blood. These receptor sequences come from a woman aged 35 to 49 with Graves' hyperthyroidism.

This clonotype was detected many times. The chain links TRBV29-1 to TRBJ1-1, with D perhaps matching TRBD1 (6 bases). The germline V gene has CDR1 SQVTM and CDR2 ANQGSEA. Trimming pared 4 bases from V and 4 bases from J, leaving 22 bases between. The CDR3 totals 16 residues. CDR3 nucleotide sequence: TGCAGCGTTGGCCGTCAAGGGGGTGGGGCCCCCACTGAAGCTTTCTTT. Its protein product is CSVGRQGGGAPTEAFF.

This chain's CDR3 is CASLPGTRANVLTF. The DNA of the CDR3 is TGTGCCAGCCTACCCGGGACTCGGGCCAACGTCCTGACTTTC. The chain links TRBV6-1 to TRBJ2-6, with D perhaps matching TRBD2 (6 bases). This CDR3 spans 14 amino acids. The V gene lost 8 bases and the J gene lost 5 bases, with 13 bases spanning the gap. Germline V lookup: CDR1 MNHNS, CDR2 SASEGT.

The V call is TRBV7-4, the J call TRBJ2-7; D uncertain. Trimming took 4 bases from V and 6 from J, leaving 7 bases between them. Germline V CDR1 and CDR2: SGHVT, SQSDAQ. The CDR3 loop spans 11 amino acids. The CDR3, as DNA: TGTGCCAGCAGCTCCACTCGCGAGCAGTACTTC. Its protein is CASSSTREQYF.

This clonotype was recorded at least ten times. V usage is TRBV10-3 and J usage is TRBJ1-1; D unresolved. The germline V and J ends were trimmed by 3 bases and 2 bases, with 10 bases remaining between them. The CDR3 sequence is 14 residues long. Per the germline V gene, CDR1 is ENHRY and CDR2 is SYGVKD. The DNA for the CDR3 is TGTGCCATCAGTGATGTCGGACGTAACACTGAAGCTTTCTTT. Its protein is CAISDVGRNTEAFF.

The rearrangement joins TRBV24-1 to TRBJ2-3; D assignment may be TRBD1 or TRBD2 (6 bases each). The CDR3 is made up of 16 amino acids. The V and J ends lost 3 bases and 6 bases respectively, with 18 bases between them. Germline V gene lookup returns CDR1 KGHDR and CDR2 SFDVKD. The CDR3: CATSDPGDVGRDTQYF. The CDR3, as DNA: TGTGCCACCAGTGATCCAGGGGACGTAGGGAGGGATACGCAGTATTTT.

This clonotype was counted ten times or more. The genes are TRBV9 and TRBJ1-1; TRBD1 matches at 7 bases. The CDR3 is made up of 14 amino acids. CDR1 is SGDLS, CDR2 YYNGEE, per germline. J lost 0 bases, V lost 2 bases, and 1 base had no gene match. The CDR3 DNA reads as TGTGCCAGCAGCGTCGACAGGGTGAACACTGAAGCTTTCTTT. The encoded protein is CASSVDRVNTEAFF. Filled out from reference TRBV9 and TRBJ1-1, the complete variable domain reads DSGVTQTPKHLITATGQRVTLRCSPRSGDLSVYWYQQSLDQGLQFLIQYYNGEERAKGNILERFSAQQFPDLHSELNLSSLELGDSALYFCASSVDRVNTEAFFGQGTRLTVV.

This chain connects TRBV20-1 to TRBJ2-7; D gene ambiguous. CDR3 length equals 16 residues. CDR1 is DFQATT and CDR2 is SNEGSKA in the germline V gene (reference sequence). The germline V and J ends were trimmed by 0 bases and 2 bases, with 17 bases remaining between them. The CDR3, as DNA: TGCAGTGCTAGAGATCGACTGGGCCGCCGGCCCTACGAGCAGTACTTC. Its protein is CSARDRLGRRPYEQYF.